This T cell receptor beta chain stems from a study of blood T cell repertoires in COVID-19. Study-level background: Donors in the United States, Italy and Spain gave samples during acute or convalescent COVID-19.

This CDR3 comprises 14 residues. Germline V gene data show CDR1 as MNHEY and CDR2 as SVGAGI. The germline V and J ends were trimmed by 2 bases and 2 bases, with 9 bases remaining between them. Sequenced by immunoSEQ multiplex PCR; TCRdb stores in-frame clones only, minus some. The sample contains about 120,000 clones, roughly 82% of which appear only once. Input material: peripheral blood. The chain couples TRBV6-5 to TRBJ2-5; D remains unclear. The source is a human donor in a cohort sampled during active COVID-19. The CDR3 protein is CASSYGQTQETQYF. DNA of the CDR3: TGTGCCAGCAGTTACGGTCAGACACAAGAGACCCAGTACTTC.